These T cell receptor beta chains were read from a single sample in a study of blood T cell repertoires in COVID-19. Assay: immunoSEQ multiplex PCR; the TCRdb copy retains only in-frame clones and omits some. The profile shows about 250,000 clones, about nine tenths of them singletons. Sequenced: peripheral blood. Receptor source: a woman in her twenties or thirties with COVID-19, enrolled during active disease. Each CDR3 is given with its conserved first and last residue.

v_call: TRBV6-6; j_call: TRBJ1-2; cdr3_aa: CASSPYGQAKGF
v_call: TRBV24-1; j_call: TRBJ2-1; cdr3_aa: CATSDLIAGSYNEQFF
v_call: TRBV5-1; j_call: TRBJ1-2; cdr3_aa: CASSLRSGADGYTF
v_call: TRBV19; j_call: TRBJ2-1; cdr3_aa: CASSNSRGLGSYNEQFF
v_call: TRBV5-8; j_call: TRBJ1-4; cdr3_aa: CASSSLQANNEKLFF
v_call: TRBV11-1; j_call: TRBJ2-7; cdr3_aa: CASSFRGAHYEQYF
v_call: TRBV2; j_call: TRBJ2-1; cdr3_aa: CATSTGTRFNEQFF
v_call: TRBV7-9; j_call: TRBJ2-6; cdr3_aa: CASRAGSLSGANVLTF
v_call: TRBV7-2; j_call: TRBJ2-5; cdr3_aa: CASSSGLAGGLWNQETQYF
v_call: TRBV6-5; j_call: TRBJ2-5; cdr3_aa: CASRTGGSETQYF
v_call: TRBV28; j_call: TRBJ1-2; cdr3_aa: CASSSFGPQVTMGYTF